These 32 T cell receptor beta chains were all obtained from the same sample, sequenced in a study of cytomegalovirus exposure and HLA in healthy donors. Only in-frame clones appear in the TCRdb table, and some are missing; sequencing was by immunoSEQ multiplex PCR. The sample lists 95,000 to 150,000 clones, 90% to 95% occurring once. The sequencing input was PBMCs. These receptors all stem from a woman between 18 and 29 years old in good health and CMV-seronegative.

This chain joins TRBV18 and TRBJ2-1, with 7 bases identical to TRBD1. CDR3 size: 17 residues. Germline V CDR1 and CDR2: KGHSH, LQKENI. Germline trimming cut 8 bases from V and 0 bases from J; bases unmatched to any gene: 13. The chain's CDR3 is CASRTPAGGSSYNEQFF. CDR3 sequence (DNA): TGTGCCAGCCGCACCCCGGCAGGGGGAAGCTCCTACAATGAGCAGTTCTTC. Looking up the rest from reference TRBV18 and TRBJ2-1 gives the full variable domain: NAGVMQNPRHLVRRRGQEARLRCSPMKGHSHVYWYRQLPEEGLKFMVYLQKENIIDESGMPKERFSAEFPKEGPSILRIQQVVRGDSAAYFCASRTPAGGSSYNEQFFGPGTRLTVL.

The gene calls are TRBV9 and TRBJ2-2, with a possible D match to TRBD1 (5 bases). This CDR3 contains 13 residues. Between the trimmed V and J ends, which lost 0 bases and 7 bases, there was a span of 7 bases. CDR1 SGDLS and CDR2 YYNGEE come from the germline V gene. CDR3 region: CASSVEGVGELFF. CDR3 bases: TGTGCCAGCAGCGTAGAAGGGGTCGGGGAGCTGTTTTTT.

This chain's CDR3 is CASSPLTGIRTEAFF. In DNA form, the CDR3 reads TGTGCCAGCAGTCCATTAACAGGAATTAGGACTGAAGCTTTCTTT. This sequence joins TRBV27 and TRBJ1-1; weak D call: TRBD1 (5 bases). CDR1 is MNHEY and CDR2 is SMNVEV in the germline V gene (reference sequence). CDR3 length: 15 residues. The V end was cut by 5 bases, the J end by 5 bases, with 18 bases between.

The rearrangement joins TRBV9 to TRBJ1-4; D is possibly TRBD1 (6 bases). The length of the CDR3 is 14 residues. The germline V gene encodes CDR1 SGDLS and CDR2 YYNGEE. V lost 1 base and J lost 7, with 11 bases in between. CDR3 sequence reads: CASSVSGVGEKLFF. CDR3 bases: TGTGCCAGCAGCGTATCAGGGGTCGGTGAAAAACTGTTTTTT.

The chain is built from TRBV7-2 and TRBJ2-5, with 11 nucleotides matching TRBD1. Looked up from germline, CDR1 is SGHTA and CDR2 is FQGNSA. V dropped 7 bases and J dropped 10; count of bases not matched to a gene: 11. The CDR3 loop spans 14 amino acids. The CDR3 here is CASTGQGAGRIQYF. CDR3 bases: TGTGCCAGCACCGGACAGGGGGCTGGGAGGATCCAGTACTTC.

The DNA of the CDR3 is TGTGCCAGCAGCTTAGCGGGAGGGGCCAGGACCGAGCAGTACTTC. It encodes CASSLAGGARTEQYF. The chain links TRBV7-6 to TRBJ2-7; 7 bases map to TRBD2. J lost 6 bases, V lost 0 bases, and 8 bases had no gene match. This CDR3 contains 15 residues. The V gene's germline CDR1 is SGHVS and CDR2 FNYEAQ.

V usage is TRBV7-9 and J usage is TRBJ2-7, with 7 nucleotides matching TRBD1. This CDR3 is 15 amino acids long. V was clipped by 5 bases and J by 2 bases; unmatched bases: 9. Germline V CDR1 and CDR2: SEHNR, FQNEAQ (reference sequence). CDR3 bases: TGTGCCAGCAGCGCTACCGGGACAGTTCCCTACGAGCAGTACTTC. Its translation: CASSATGTVPYEQYF.

The chain uses TRBV19 and TRBJ2-1; 10 bases align to TRBD1. Germline V lookup: CDR1 LNHDA, CDR2 SQIVND (reference sequence). V dropped 3 bases and J dropped 6; count of bases not matched to a gene: 5. This CDR3 has 15 amino acids. The CDR3: CASSIGTGVVNEQFF. In nucleotides, the CDR3 is TGTGCCAGTAGTATCGGGACAGGGGTCGTCAATGAGCAGTTCTTC.

This sequence joins TRBV7-8 and TRBJ2-7; 8 nucleotides line up with TRBD1. Germline CDR1 is SGHVS and CDR2 is FQNEAQ. V lost 4 bases and J lost 2; bases outside the gene matches: 16. The CDR3 contains 18 residues. The CDR3 reads CASSSLAGGATNTYEQYF. CDR3 sequence (DNA): TGTGCCAGCAGCTCCCTTGCAGGGGGCGCGACGAACACCTACGAGCAGTACTTC.

This chain links TRBV5-1 with TRBJ1-2, with 8 bases matching TRBD1. This CDR3 contains 16 residues. Germline CDR1 is SGHRS and CDR2 is YFSETQ. Germline trimming cut 5 bases from V and 7 bases from J; bases unmatched to any gene: 16. CDR3 sequence (DNA): TGCGCCAGCAGACATGGACAGGGAGACACCTTCGGTGGCTACACCTTC. Translated, it gives CASRHGQGDTFGGYTF.

The chain links TRBV13 to TRBJ2-1, with 8 bases matching TRBD2. This CDR3 contains 13 residues. From germline, CDR1 is PRHDT and CDR2 FYEKMQ (reference sequence). With 5 bases clipped from V and 9 bases from J, the junction kept 6 bases outside the gene matches. The CDR3 reads CASSARLASEQFF. Written as DNA, the CDR3 is TGTGCCAGCAGCGCGCGACTAGCGAGTGAGCAGTTCTTC.

The J gene is TRBJ1-2, the V gene TRBV7-3, with a tentative D call TRBD1 (5 bases). There are 18 residues in the CDR3. V was pared by 5 bases and J by 0 bases, with 22 bases between. The germline gives CDR1 SGHTA, CDR2 FQGTGA. In nucleotides, the CDR3 is TGTGCCAGCAGCCCGGCATCGTGGGGCACCCGAGCTAACTATGGCTACACCTTC. As protein: CASSPASWGTRANYGYTF.

Regarding this clone: Other DNA variants within this sample encode the same CDR3. Written as DNA, the CDR3 is TGCGCCAGCAGCCAAGGACTAGCGGGCTACGAGCAGTACTTC. This codes for CASSQGLAGYEQYF. The chain joins TRBV4-1 to TRBJ2-7, with 10 bases fitting TRBD2. The CDR3 sequence is 14 residues long. In germline, CDR1 is MGHRA, CDR2 YSYEKL. With V trimmed by 1 base and J by 3 bases, 0 bases remained unmatched.

The chain joins TRBV7-3 to TRBJ2-7, with 7 bases identical to TRBD1. CDR1 is SGHTA, CDR2 FQGTGA, per germline. This CDR3 is built from 13 residues. The J segment lost 6 bases and the V segment lost 6 bases, leaving 8 bases of the junction unmatched. In DNA form, the CDR3 reads TGTGCCAGCAGTACAGGGGACACCGGCGAGCAGTACTTC. Amino acid sequence: CASSTGDTGEQYF.

This sequence joins TRBV10-3 and TRBJ2-5; TRBD1 matches at 7 bases. The CDR3 is made up of 15 amino acids. Trimming at V came to 0 bases and at J to 1 base, leaving 2 bases not matched to a gene. CDR1 and CDR2 from the germline V gene are ENHRY and SYGVKD. The chain's CDR3 is CAISESWTGQETQYF. CDR3 sequence (DNA): TGTGCCATCAGTGAGTCCTGGACAGGCCAAGAGACCCAGTACTTC.

V usage is TRBV23-1 and J usage is TRBJ1-6; D call uncertain. TRBV23-1 is identified as an open reading frame with a role that is uncertain. The length of the CDR3 is 15 residues. Deletions cut 3 bases from V and 7 bases from J, with 13 bases between. This CDR3 is CASSQFRYNNSPLHF. CDR3 nucleotides: TGCGCCAGCAGTCAGTTCAGGTACAACAATTCACCCCTCCACTTT.

This clone was seen more than once but under ten times. The chain links TRBV28 to TRBJ2-3, with 10 bases that match TRBD2. V shed 6 bases and J 4 bases; nucleotides not matched to a gene: 16. The germline V gene has CDR1 MDHEN and CDR2 SYDVKM. The CDR3 extends over 18 amino acids. This CDR3 reads CASRVSGGPRLLPDTQYF. CDR3 nucleotide sequence: TGTGCCAGCAGGGTTAGCGGGGGGCCAAGGTTGCTCCCAGATACGCAGTATTTT.

This clone was recorded many times. The J gene is TRBJ1-2, the V gene TRBV28, with D unresolved. The CDR3 spans 12 residues. Germline V gene data show CDR1 as MDHEN and CDR2 as SYDVKM. The V end was cut by 6 bases, the J end by 7 bases, with 12 bases between. Here the CDR3 reads CASSPTESGYTF. The CDR3 DNA is TGTGCCAGCAGCCCGACGGAGAGTGGCTACACCTTC.

The genes are TRBV7-9 and TRBJ1-2; D call uncertain. V was cut by 5 bases and J by 5 bases, with 6 bases left in between. The CDR3 is made up of 11 amino acids. Germline-derived CDR1 and CDR2 are SEHNR and FQNEAQ (reference sequence). The CDR3 is CASSPSYGYTF. The CDR3 region has the DNA TGTGCCAGCAGCCCCTCGTATGGCTACACCTTC.

V and J are TRBV25-1 and TRBJ2-1; D unclear. CDR1 and CDR2 from the germline V gene are MGHDK and SYGVNS. The CDR3 consists of 11 residues. Trimming stripped 7 bases from V and 9 bases from J, with 10 bases between. In DNA form, the CDR3 reads TGTGCCAGCACCTTTTCGGGTGAGCAGTTCTTC. This translates into CASTFSGEQFF.

The chain employs TRBV2 and TRBJ1-4, with D possibly TRBD1 on 5 matching bases. The germline V gene has CDR1 SNHLY and CDR2 FYNNEI. This CDR3 comprises 16 residues. V gave up 6 bases and J gave up 3 bases, with 17 bases separating them. The CDR3 DNA reads as TGTGCCAGCAGGTCATCGGGGTGGGGGGCTAATGAAAAACTGTTTTTT. This sequence encodes CASRSSGWGANEKLFF.

The chain joins TRBV2 to TRBJ2-3; TRBD1 is a possible D gene (6 bases). CDR3 length equals 16 residues. Between the trimmed V and J ends, which lost 6 bases and 0 bases, there was a span of 16 bases. The germline gives CDR1 SNHLY, CDR2 FYNNEI. DNA for the CDR3: TGTGCCAGCAGCGCCGGGACAACCTTTAGCACAGATACGCAGTATTTT. It codes for CASSAGTTFSTDTQYF.

The J gene is TRBJ1-1, the V gene TRBV6-6, with D possibly matching TRBD1 (6 bases). Germline V gene data show CDR1 as MNHNY and CDR2 as SVGAGI (reference sequence). Trimming left V 8 bases short and J 2 bases short, with 12 bases between. The CDR3 sequence is 13 residues long. As DNA, the CDR3 is TGTGCCAGCTACCAACAGGGAAACACTGAAGCTTTCTTT. This codes for CASYQQGNTEAFF.

V and J are TRBV30 and TRBJ2-7, with 10 bases fitting TRBD2. Germline trimming cut 1 base from V and 4 bases from J; bases unmatched to any gene: 4. This CDR3 has 14 residues. Germline CDR1 and CDR2: GTSNPN and SVGIG (reference sequence). The CDR3 DNA follows: TGTGCCTGGAGTGCGGGACTAGCGTCGTACGAGCAGTACTTC. The encoded protein is CAWSAGLASYEQYF.

V and J are TRBV27 and TRBJ2-7; 7 bases are shared with TRBD1. V was pared by 2 bases and J by 0 bases, with 7 bases of the junction left unmatched. CDR3 length equals 16 residues. Germline assignment: CDR1 MNHEY and CDR2 SMNVEV (reference sequence). The CDR3 nucleotides are TGTGCCAGCAGTTTAATTGGGACAGCTAACTCCTACGAGCAGTACTTC. Its protein product is CASSLIGTANSYEQYF.

The rearrangement joins TRBV7-2 to TRBJ2-1; 8 positions agree with TRBD2. Germline V lookup: CDR1 SGHTA, CDR2 FQGNSA. V lost 3 bases, J lost 7 bases, and 11 bases stayed unmatched. The CDR3 has 16 residues. The DNA of the CDR3 is TGTGCCAGCAGCTTGCTGGGAAGCGGGAGTAAGAATGAGCAGTTCTTC. Amino acids: CASSLLGSGSKNEQFF.

The gene calls are TRBV5-1 and TRBJ2-5; 9 nucleotides agree with TRBD1. The CDR3 is 16 residues long. V shed 0 bases, J shed 4 bases, and the junction held 7 bases outside the gene matches. In germline, CDR1 is SGHRS, CDR2 YFSETQ. CDR3 amino acids: CASSLGAGTGLETQYF. CDR3 DNA sequence: TGCGCCAGCAGCTTGGGAGCCGGGACAGGGTTAGAGACCCAGTACTTC.

The chain is built from TRBV2 and TRBJ2-7; TRBD2 matches at 7 bases. This CDR3 contains 14 residues. V trimming: 6 bases; J trimming: 1 base; junction bases outside the gene matches: 6. CDR1 SNHLY and CDR2 FYNNEI come from the germline V gene. Here the CDR3 DNA reads TGTGCCAGCAGCCAGCGGGGCCCTTCCTACGAGCAGTACTTC. Amino acid sequence: CASSQRGPSYEQYF.

The J gene is TRBJ2-7, the V gene TRBV30; no definite D call. V gave up 0 bases and J gave up 1 base, with 13 bases separating them. CDR1 is GTSNPN, CDR2 SVGIG, per germline (reference sequence). CDR3 size: 15 residues. CDR3 residues: CAWSVSPSRSYEQYF. The CDR3 DNA is TGTGCCTGGAGTGTATCCCCGTCTAGGTCCTACGAGCAGTACTTC.

The chain has TRBV2 and TRBJ2-7; 8 bases are a match to TRBD1. This CDR3 region has 15 residues. The germline V gene has CDR1 SNHLY and CDR2 FYNNEI. With 3 bases clipped from V and 3 bases from J, the junction kept 7 bases outside the gene matches. The chain's CDR3 is CASSDIGQGNYEQYF. CDR3 DNA: TGTGCCAGCAGTGATATAGGACAGGGAAACTACGAGCAGTACTTC. Full variable domain (remainder filled in from reference TRBV2 and TRBJ2-7): EPEVTQTPSHQVTQMGQEVILRCVPISNHLYFYWYRQILGQKVEFLVSFYNNEISEKSEIFDDQFSVERPDGSNFTLKIRSTKLEDSAMYFCASSDIGQGNYEQYFGPGTRLTVT.

For the CDR3, the DNA is TGTGCCAGCAGTTACCTCGGTGAAGCTTTCTTT. Translation: CASSYLGEAFF. The chain recombines TRBV6-5 with TRBJ1-1; the D is unclear. The germline V and J ends were trimmed by 2 bases and 7 bases, with 5 bases remaining between them. CDR3 length equals 11 residues. From germline, CDR1 is MNHEY and CDR2 SVGAGI.

The rearrangement uses TRBV9 and TRBJ2-3; TRBD2 matches at 13 bases. V shed 0 bases, J shed 2 bases, and the junction held 6 bases outside the gene matches. The CDR3 length is 18 residues. CDR1 is SGDLS and CDR2 is YYNGEE in the germline V gene. CDR3: CASSVARGLAGNTDTQYF. As DNA, the CDR3 is TGTGCCAGCAGCGTAGCCAGGGGACTAGCGGGGAACACAGATACGCAGTATTTT.